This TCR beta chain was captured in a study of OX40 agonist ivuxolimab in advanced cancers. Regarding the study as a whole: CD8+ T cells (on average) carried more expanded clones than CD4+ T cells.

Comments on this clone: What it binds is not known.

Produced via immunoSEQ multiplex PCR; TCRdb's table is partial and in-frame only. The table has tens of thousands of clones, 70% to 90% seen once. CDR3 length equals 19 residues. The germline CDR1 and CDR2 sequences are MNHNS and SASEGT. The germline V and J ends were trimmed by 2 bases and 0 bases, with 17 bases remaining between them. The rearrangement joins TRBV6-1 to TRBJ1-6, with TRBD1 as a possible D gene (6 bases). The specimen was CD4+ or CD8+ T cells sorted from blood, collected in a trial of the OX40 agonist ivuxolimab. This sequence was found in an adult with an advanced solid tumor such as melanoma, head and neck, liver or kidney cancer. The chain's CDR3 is CASSEYITGISSYNSPLHF. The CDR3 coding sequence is TGTGCCAGCAGTGAATATATAACAGGGATAAGCTCCTATAATTCACCCCTCCACTTT.